This T cell receptor (beta chain) originates from a study of cytomegalovirus exposure and HLA in healthy donors. Study-level information: There were over 350 genotyped donors. Of these, about 81% fell in the genetic ancestry cluster associated with self-reported Caucasian donors. Findings of the study overall: The analysis excluded some indistinguishable V segments, including TRBV6-2 and TRBV6-3. Altogether, about 160 TCR beta chains were recorded as cytomegalovirus-associated. Per published reports, the classifier diagnosed cytomegalovirus status with high specificity and sensitivity.

A remark on this clone: Its antigen is undetermined.

PCR used 60 Vbeta primers and 13 Jbeta primers. Using immunoSEQ multiplex PCR, the repertoire was profiled, and TCRdb retains in-frame clones only, with some absent. The sample includes around 200,000 clones, 65% to 90% seen only once; the top ten take around 1.2%. With 0 bases clipped from V and 6 bases from J, the junction kept 6 bases outside the gene matches. CDR3 length: 16 residues. Germline CDR1 MNHNS, CDR2 SASEGT. Sequencing input: PBMCs. The rearrangement links TRBV6-1 to TRBJ2-1; the match to TRBD2 covers 9 bases. The origin of this receptor is a girl aged 2-10 years in good health and CMV-seropositive. CDR3 sequence reads: CASSEAGSGRINEQFF. Written as DNA, the CDR3 is TGTGCCAGCAGTGAAGCGGGAAGCGGGAGGATCAATGAGCAGTTCTTC.